The next 8 T cell receptor beta chains were all read from a single sample in a study of blood T cell repertoires in COVID-19. Clones were sequenced by immunoSEQ multiplex PCR, and TCRdb holds only the in-frame ones, with some missing. The sample holds 200,000 to 250,000 clones; roughly 84% are singletons and the top ten take 3%. Source material: peripheral blood. Source of these receptors: a woman between 25 and 40 years old who had recovered from COVID-19.

The rearrangement joins TRBV5-1 to TRBJ2-5; 7 bases are shared with TRBD1. In germline, CDR1 is SGHRS, CDR2 YFSETQ. There are 13 residues in the CDR3. Trimming took 5 bases from V and 7 from J; bases not matched to a gene: 8. CDR3 sequence reads: CASRDGQAGTQYF. The CDR3 bases are TGCGCCAGCAGGGACGGACAGGCAGGGACCCAGTACTTC.

The chain combines TRBV5-1 with TRBJ2-3; no definite D call. The CDR3 spans 17 residues. CDR1 SGHRS and CDR2 YFSETQ come from the germline V gene. Trimming pared 1 base from V and 0 bases from J, leaving 15 bases between. The CDR3 DNA reads TGCGCCAGCAGCTTGATAACTACTGAGACTAGCACAGATACGCAGTATTTT. Translating it yields CASSLITTETSTDTQYF.

A single count supports this clone. Other nucleotide sequences from this sample produce the same CDR3. This rearrangement joins TRBV9 to TRBJ1-1; D is perhaps TRBD1 (5 bases). With 3 bases removed from V and 1 base from J, the gap between germline ends came to 7 bases. There are 13 residues in the CDR3. Germline V gives CDR1 SGDLS, CDR2 YYNGEE. The CDR3 here is CASSGQGNTEAFF. DNA for the CDR3: TGTGCCAGCAGCGGTCAGGGGAACACTGAAGCTTTCTTT. The full variable domain, with the rest looked up from reference TRBV9 and TRBJ1-1, is DSGVTQTPKHLITATGQRVTLRCSPRSGDLSVYWYQQSLDQGLQFLIQYYNGEERAKGNILERFSAQQFPDLHSELNLSSLELGDSALYFCASSGQGNTEAFFGQGTRLTVV.

The gene calls are TRBV5-6 and TRBJ2-3; 9 bases map to TRBD1. The germline gives CDR1 SGHDT, CDR2 YYEEEE. V lost 3 bases and J lost 10; bases outside the gene matches: 6. This CDR3 region has 13 residues. CDR3 nucleotides: TGTGCCAGCAGCTCCGCGGACAGGGGCCCGCAGTATTTT. Translated, it gives CASSSADRGPQYF.

The table lists this clone with a few counts. The chain couples TRBV2 to TRBJ2-4; D ambiguous. Germline CDR1 SNHLY, CDR2 FYNNEI. V lost 5 bases and J lost 2, with 7 bases in between. The CDR3 is 13 residues long. CDR3 amino acids: CASSFYSKNIQYF. CDR3 sequence (DNA): TGTGCCAGCAGTTTTTATTCCAAAAACATTCAGTACTTC.

The gene calls are TRBV27 and TRBJ2-3; no clear D. Germline CDR1 MNHEY, CDR2 SMNVEV (reference sequence). The CDR3 runs 14 residues. The ends were cut back, 3 bases at V and 0 bases at J, with 7 bases in the middle. The CDR3 protein is CASSFSISTDTQYF. CDR3 bases: TGTGCCAGCAGTTTTTCTATTAGCACAGATACGCAGTATTTT.

The chain is built from TRBV5-8 and TRBJ1-3, with D unclear. Trimming cost V 1 base and J 3 bases, with 8 bases left between them. Germline V gene data show CDR1 as SGHTS and CDR2 as YDEGEE. The CDR3 is 14 amino acids. The CDR3: CASSLRGLGNTIYF. CDR3 nucleotide sequence: TGTGCCAGCAGCTTGAGAGGGCTTGGAAACACCATATATTTT.

The rearrangement uses TRBV6-5 and TRBJ2-4, with D tentatively TRBD2 (6 bases). Trimming cost V 10 bases and J 0 bases, with 16 bases left between them. This CDR3 region has 15 residues. Germline lookup yields CDR1 MNHEY and CDR2 SVGAGI. The CDR3 spells CATSVGLLAKNIQYF. The CDR3 bases are TGTGCCACCTCGGTGGGACTTCTAGCCAAAAACATTCAGTACTTC.